This T cell receptor beta chain derives from a study of blood T cells in healthy people across ages. Each sample yielded at least 6 million isolated PBMCs. Through a sample-barcoded 5' primer and a J-beta primer mix, a second PCR was run for about 6 to 12 cycles. Every sample produced at least 3 million CDR3-containing paired-end reads. TCRdb recomputed calls from the 5' RACE reads with MiXCR, one row per CDR3 protein. The data contain about 1.5 million distinct CDR3 sequences, 40% to 45% of them singletons. Germline loops: CDR1 SGHDN, CDR2 FVKESK. This CDR3 comprises 17 residues. V lost 1 base, J lost 2 bases, and 7 bases stayed unmatched.

Sequencing was carried out using blood. The chain is built from TRBV14 and TRBJ2-3; TRBD2 aligns across 9 bases. The TCR was taken from a woman in her late teens or twenties in good health. The CDR3 region has the DNA TGTGCCAGCAGCCAAGTTTTAGCGGGAGTCTCCACAGATACGCAGTATTTT. Translating gives CASSQVLAGVSTDTQYF.